Listed here is a single T cell receptor beta chain. Its target is not known. This CDR3 comprises 11 residues. Germline V gene sequence: CDR1 SGHTA, CDR2 FQGNSA. Trimming pared 4 bases from V and 13 bases from J, leaving 11 bases between. Only in-frame clones appear in the TCRdb table, and some are missing; sequencing was by immunoSEQ multiplex PCR. The repertoire holds fewer than 25,000 clones, roughly four fifths seen once, with 38% in the top ten. This sample stems from a study of vaccination effects on CD4 cells after COVID-19. The wider study: Specimens were obtained from a couple of convalescent patients 16 days and one week prior to vaccination. General study findings and limits: Vaccine-induced new clones formed most post-vaccine spike-reactive clones in convalescents. After vaccination, at late timepoints, clones induced by infection and by vaccine contracted markedly.

Expansion of antigen-specific CD4+ T cells with viral peptide pools was carried out by the ViraFEST assay before sequencing. When nine to ten days of culture had elapsed, CD4+ T cells were isolated. Confirmation by PCR established that the person had SARS-CoV-2 infection between March and December 2020. Wells of more than 1.5 million PBMC each were grown with about 9.8 IU/ml IL-2 and approximately 9.5 ug/ml peptides. This receptor was taken from a human donor who had a prior SARS-CoV-2 infection. This chain links TRBV7-2 with TRBJ2-1; D not resolved. The sample in question was CD4+ T cells from PBMCs cultured with a peptide pool, obtained before COVID-19 vaccination. In nucleotides, the CDR3 is TGTGCCAGCAGCTCGTCTAGTAACCAGTTCTTC. Translated: CASSSSSNQFF.